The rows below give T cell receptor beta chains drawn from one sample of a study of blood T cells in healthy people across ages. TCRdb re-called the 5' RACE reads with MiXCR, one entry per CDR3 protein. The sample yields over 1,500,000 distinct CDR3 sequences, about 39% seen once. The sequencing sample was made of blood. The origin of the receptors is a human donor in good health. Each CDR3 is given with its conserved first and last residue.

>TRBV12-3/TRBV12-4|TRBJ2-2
CASSPTSGTGELFF
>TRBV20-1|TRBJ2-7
CSARARGGWHYEQYF
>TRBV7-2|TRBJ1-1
CASSLGARAYTEAFF
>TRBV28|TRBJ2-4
CASIATSGGPNQYF
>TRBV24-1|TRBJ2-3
CATSDRDSRWADTQYF
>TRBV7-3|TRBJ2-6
CASIVTGTSGANVLTF
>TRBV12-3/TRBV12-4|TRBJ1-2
CASSLSPGGSYGYTF
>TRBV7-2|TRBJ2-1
CASSFWGLNNEQFF
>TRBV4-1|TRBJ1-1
CASSQPTRPGEAFF
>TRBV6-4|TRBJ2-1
CASSSLSGGYGNEQFF
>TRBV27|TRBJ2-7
CTSSLGERGYEQYF
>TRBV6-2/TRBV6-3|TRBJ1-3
CASSSGLELRSSGNTIYF
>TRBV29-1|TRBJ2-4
CSVHLVENIQYF
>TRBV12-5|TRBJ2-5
CASGLGQAYQETQYF
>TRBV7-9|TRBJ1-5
CASSSGFSNQPQHF
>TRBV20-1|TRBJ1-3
CSLPDKGAGNTIYF
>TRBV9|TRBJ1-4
CASSVFGQGGEKLFF
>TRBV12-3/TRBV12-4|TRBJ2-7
CASSLVEGKGEQYF
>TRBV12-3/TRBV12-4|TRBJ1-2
CASSKTGPRGGYTF
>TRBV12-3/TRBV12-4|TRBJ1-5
CASSLFQGSAGNQPQHF
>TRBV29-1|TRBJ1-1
CSVEGRRPMNTEAFF
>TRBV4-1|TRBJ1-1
CASSSGREGLTEAFF
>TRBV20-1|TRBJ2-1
CSVPLLLAGSYNEQFF
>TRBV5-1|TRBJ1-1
CASSSLYAMGNTEAFF
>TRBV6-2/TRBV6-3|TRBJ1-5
CASSPGSFGPQHF
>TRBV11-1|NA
CASSFLAGTIGDTQYF
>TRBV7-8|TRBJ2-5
CASSSTGNEETQYF
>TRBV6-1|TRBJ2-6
CASRFRTGQGRPGANVLTF
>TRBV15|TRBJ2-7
CATSLGTEQAQYF
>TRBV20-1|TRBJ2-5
CSARGPTVETQYF
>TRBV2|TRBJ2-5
CASSEEASGGAETQYF
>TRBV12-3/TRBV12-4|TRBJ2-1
CASSLEVSNEQFF
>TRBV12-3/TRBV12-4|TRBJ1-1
CAPSTRRGFYVFTEAFF
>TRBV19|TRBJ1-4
CASTDKPVNEKLFF
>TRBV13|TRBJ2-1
CASSFGLATIEQFF
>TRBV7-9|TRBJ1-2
CASSSFDRPDYGYTF
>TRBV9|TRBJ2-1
CASSGIGHRNEQFF
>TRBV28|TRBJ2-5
CASTIGQSGATEQYF
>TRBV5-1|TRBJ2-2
CASSLQGQQISLFF
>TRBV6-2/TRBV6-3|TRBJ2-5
CASSLLSPGLAGIQETQYF
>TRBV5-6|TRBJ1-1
CASSPPVMNTEAFF
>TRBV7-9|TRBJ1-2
CAPEQAIINYGYTF